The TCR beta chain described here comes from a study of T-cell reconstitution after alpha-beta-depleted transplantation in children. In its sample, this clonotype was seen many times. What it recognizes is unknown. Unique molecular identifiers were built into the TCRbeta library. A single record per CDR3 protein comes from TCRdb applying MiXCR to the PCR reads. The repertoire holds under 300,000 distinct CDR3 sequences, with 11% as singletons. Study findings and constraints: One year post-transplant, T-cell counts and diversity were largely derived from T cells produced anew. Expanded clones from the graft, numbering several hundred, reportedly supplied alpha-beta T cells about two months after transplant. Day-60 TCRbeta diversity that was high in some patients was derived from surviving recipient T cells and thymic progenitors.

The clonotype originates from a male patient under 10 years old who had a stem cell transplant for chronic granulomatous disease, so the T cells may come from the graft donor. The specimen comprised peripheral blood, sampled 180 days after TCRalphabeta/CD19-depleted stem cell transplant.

The CDR3 DNA sequence: TGTGCCAGCTTACCACGTGGGGGCGACACCTACGAGCAGTACTTC. Translation gives CASLPRGGDTYEQYF. This chain joins TRBV6-2 or TRBV6-3 and TRBJ2-7, with a possible D match to TRBD1 (6 bases). Germline V gene data show CDR1 as MNHEY and CDR2 as SVGEGT. There are 15 residues in the CDR3. The ends were cut back, 8 bases at V and 2 bases at J, with 19 bases in the middle.